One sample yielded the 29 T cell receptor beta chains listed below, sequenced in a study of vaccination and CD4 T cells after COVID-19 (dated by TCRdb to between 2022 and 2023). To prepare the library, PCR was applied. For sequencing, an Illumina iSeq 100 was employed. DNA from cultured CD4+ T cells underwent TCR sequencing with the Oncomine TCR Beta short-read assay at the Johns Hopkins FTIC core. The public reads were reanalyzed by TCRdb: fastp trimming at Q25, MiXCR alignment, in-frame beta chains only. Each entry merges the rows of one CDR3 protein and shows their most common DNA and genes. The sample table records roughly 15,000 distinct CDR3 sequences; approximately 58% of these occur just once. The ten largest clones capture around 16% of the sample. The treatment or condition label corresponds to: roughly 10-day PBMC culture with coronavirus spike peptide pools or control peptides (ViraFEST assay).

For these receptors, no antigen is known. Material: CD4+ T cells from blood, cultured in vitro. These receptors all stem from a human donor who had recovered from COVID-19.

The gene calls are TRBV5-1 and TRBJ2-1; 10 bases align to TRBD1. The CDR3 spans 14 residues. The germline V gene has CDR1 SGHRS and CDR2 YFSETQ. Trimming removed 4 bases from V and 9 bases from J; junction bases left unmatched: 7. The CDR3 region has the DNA TGCGCCAGCAGCACCGGACAGGGGGTAACTGAGCAGTTCTTC. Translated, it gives CASSTGQGVTEQFF.

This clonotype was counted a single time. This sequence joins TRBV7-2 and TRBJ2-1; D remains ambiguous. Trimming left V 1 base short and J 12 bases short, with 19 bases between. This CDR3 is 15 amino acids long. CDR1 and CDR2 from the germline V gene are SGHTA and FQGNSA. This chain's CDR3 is CASSLVGPAAGWQFF. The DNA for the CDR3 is TGTGCCAGCAGCTTAGTGGGTCCGGCGGCAGGATGGCAGTTCTTC.

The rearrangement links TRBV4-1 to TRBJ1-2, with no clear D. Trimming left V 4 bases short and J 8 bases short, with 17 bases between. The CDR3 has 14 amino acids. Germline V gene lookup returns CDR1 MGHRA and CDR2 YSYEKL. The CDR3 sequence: CASSLEIIGSGYTF. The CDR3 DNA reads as TGCGCCAGCAGCCTTGAGATTATAGGCTCAGGCTACACCTTC.

The CDR3 coding sequence is TGTGCCAGCAGCCCAAACCCGGGCCACGAGCAGTACTTC. It yields the protein CASSPNPGHEQYF. The chain recombines TRBV7-6 with TRBJ2-7, with no clear D. The germline V gene has CDR1 SGHVS and CDR2 FNYEAQ. V was cut by 5 bases and J by 5 bases, with 13 bases left in between. The CDR3 runs to 13 residues.

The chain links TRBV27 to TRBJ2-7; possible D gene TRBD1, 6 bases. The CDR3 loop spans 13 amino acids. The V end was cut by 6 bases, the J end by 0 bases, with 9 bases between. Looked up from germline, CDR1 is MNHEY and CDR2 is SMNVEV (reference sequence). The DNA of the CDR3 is TGTGCCAGCAGGAGGACAGTCTCCTACGAGCAGTACTTC. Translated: CASRRTVSYEQYF.

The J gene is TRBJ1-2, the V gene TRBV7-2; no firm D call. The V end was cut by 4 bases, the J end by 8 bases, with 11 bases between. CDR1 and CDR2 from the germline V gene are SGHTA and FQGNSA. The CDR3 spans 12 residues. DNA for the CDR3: TGTGCCAGCAGCTCACAGCTTACAGGCTACACCTTC. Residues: CASSSQLTGYTF.

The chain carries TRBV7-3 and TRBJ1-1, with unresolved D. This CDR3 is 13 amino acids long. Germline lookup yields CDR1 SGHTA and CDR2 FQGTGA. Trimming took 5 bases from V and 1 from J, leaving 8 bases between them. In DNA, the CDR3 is TGTGCCAGCAGCCTTCACACGAACACTGAAGCTTTCTTT. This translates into CASSLHTNTEAFF.

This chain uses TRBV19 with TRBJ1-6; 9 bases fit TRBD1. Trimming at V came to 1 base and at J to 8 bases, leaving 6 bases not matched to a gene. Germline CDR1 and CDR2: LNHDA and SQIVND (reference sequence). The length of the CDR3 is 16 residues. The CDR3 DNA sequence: TGTGCCAGTAGTATAGCCCCGGGACAGGGTTATTCACCCCTCCACTTT. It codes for CASSIAPGQGYSPLHF.

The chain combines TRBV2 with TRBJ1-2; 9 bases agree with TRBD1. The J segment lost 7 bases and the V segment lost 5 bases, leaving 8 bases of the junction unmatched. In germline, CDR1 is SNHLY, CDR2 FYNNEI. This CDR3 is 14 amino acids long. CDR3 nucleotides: TGTGCCAGCAGTCTGACAGGGGGAGACGGTGGCTACACCTTC. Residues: CASSLTGGDGGYTF.

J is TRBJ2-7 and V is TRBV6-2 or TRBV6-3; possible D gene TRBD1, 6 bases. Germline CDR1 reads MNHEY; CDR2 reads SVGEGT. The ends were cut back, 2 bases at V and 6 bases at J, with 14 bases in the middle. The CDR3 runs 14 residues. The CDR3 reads CASSYPTGTFEQYF. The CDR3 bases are TGTGCCAGCAGTTACCCAACCGGGACATTCGAGCAGTACTTC.

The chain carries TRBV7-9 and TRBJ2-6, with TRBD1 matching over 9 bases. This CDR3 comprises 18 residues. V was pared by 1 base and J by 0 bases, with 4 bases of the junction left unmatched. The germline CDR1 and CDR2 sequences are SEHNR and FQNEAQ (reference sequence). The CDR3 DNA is TGTGCCAGCAGCTTAGTACAGGGGGCGGTCTCTGGGGCCAACGTCCTGACTTTC. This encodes CASSLVQGAVSGANVLTF.

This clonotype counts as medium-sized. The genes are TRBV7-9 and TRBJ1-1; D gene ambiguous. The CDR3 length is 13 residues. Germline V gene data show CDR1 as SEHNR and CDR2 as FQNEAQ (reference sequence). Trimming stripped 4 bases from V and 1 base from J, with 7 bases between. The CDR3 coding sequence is TGTGCCAGCAGCTATTCTACGAACACTGAAGCTTTCTTT. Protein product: CASSYSTNTEAFF.

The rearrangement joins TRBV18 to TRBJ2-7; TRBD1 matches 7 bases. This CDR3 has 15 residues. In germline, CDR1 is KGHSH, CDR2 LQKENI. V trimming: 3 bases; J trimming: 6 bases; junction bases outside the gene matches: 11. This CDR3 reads CASSPSQTGLGEQYF. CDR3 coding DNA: TGTGCCAGCTCACCCAGCCAGACAGGGTTGGGCGAGCAGTACTTC.

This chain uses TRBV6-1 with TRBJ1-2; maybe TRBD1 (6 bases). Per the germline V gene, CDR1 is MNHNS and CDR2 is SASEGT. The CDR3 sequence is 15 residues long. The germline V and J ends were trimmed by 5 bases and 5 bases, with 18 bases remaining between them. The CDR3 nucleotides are TGTGCCAGCAGTCCCAGGCAACAGGGACCTTATGGCTACACCTTC. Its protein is CASSPRQQGPYGYTF.

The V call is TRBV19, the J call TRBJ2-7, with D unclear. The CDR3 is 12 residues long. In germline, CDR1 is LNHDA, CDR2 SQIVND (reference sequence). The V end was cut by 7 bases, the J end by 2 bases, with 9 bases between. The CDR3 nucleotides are TGTGCCAGTATCGGCGACACCTACGAGCAGTACTTC. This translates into CASIGDTYEQYF.

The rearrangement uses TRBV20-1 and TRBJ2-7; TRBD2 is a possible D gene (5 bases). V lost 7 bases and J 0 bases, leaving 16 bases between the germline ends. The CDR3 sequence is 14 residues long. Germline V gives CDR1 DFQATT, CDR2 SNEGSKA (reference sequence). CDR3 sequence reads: CSVKPVAGSYEQYF. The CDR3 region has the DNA TGCAGTGTCAAGCCGGTGGCGGGCTCCTACGAGCAGTACTTC.

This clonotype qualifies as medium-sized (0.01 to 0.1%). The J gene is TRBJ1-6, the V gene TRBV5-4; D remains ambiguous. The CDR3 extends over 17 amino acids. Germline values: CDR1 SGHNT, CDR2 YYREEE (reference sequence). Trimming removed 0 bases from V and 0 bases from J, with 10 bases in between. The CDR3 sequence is CASSLDPPSSYNSPLHF. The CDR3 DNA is TGTGCCAGCAGCTTGGATCCCCCGAGCTCCTATAATTCACCCCTCCACTTT.

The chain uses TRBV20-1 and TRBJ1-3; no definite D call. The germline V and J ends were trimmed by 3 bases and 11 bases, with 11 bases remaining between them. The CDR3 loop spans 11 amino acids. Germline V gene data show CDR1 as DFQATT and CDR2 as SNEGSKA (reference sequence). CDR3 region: CSASGVAAIYF. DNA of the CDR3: TGCAGTGCTAGCGGGGTAGCCGCCATATATTTT.

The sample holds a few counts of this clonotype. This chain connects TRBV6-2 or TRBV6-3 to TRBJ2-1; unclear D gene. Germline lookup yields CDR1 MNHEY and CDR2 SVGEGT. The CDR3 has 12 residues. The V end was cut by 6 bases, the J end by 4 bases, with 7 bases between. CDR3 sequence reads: CASREIYNEQFF. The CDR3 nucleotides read TGTGCCAGCAGGGAAATATACAATGAGCAGTTCTTC.

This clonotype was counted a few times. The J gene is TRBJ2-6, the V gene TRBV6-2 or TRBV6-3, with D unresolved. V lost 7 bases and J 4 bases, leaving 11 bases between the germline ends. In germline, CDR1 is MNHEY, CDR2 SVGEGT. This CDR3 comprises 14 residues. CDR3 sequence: CASTRRSGANVLTF. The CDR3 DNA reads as TGTGCCAGCACCCGGCGGTCAGGGGCCAACGTCCTGACTTTC.

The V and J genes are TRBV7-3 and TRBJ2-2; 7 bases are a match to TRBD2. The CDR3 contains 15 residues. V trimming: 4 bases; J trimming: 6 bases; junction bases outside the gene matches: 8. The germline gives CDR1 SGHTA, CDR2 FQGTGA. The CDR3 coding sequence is TGTGCCAGCAGCTCCCTGGCTAGCGGTCCCGGGGAGCTGTTTTTT. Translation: CASSSLASGPGELFF.

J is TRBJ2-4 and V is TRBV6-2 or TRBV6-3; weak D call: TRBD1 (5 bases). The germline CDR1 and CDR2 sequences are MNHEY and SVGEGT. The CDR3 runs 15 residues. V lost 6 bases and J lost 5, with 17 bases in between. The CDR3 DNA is TGTGCCAGCAGCGTGATTGGGGAAGGGGAAAACATTCAGTACTTC. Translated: CASSVIGEGENIQYF.

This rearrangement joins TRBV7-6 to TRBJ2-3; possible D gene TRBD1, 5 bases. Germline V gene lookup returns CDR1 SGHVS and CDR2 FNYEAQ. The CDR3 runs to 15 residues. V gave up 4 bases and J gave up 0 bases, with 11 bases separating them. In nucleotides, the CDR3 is TGTGCCAGCAGCTCGGACACCCTAAGCACAGATACGCAGTATTTT. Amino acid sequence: CASSSDTLSTDTQYF. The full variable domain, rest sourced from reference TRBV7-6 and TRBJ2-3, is GAGVSQSPRYKVTKRGQDVALRCDPISGHVSLYWYRQALGQGPEFLTYFNYEAQQDKSGLPNDRFSAERPEGSISTLTIQRTEQRDSAMYRCASSSDTLSTDTQYFGPGTRLTVL.

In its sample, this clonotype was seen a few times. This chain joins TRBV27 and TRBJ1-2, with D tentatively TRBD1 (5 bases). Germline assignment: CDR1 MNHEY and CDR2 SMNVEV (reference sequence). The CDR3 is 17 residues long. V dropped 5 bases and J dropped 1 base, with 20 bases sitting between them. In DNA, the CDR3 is TGTGCCAGCAGTCCCTCGGGGCAGCCTAGGCTTAACTATGGCTACACCTTC. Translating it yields CASSPSGQPRLNYGYTF.

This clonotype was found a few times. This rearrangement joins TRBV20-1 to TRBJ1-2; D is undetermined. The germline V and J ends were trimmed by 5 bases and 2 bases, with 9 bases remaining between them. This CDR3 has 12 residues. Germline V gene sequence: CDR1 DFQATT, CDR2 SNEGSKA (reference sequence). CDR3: CSAQDGNYGYTF. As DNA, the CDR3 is TGCAGTGCTCAGGACGGAAACTATGGCTACACCTTC.

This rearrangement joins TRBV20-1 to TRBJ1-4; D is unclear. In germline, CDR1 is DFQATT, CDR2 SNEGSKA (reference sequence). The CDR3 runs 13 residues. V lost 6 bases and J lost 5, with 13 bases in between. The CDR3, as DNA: TGCAGTGCAGCCCGTGGTGGAAATGAAAAACTGTTTTTT. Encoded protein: CSAARGGNEKLFF.

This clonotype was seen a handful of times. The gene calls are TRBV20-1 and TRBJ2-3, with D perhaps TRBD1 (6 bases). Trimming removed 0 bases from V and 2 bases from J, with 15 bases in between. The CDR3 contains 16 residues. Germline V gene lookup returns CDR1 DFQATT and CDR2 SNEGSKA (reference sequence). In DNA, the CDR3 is TGCAGTGCTAGAGATCTCATAATGGGGGCCACAGATACGCAGTATTTT. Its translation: CSARDLIMGATDTQYF.

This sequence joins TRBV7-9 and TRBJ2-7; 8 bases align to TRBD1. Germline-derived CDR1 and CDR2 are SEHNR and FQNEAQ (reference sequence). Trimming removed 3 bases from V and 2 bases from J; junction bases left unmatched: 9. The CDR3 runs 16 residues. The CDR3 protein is CASSFSPGTGAYEQYF. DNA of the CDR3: TGTGCCAGCAGCTTTAGCCCCGGGACAGGCGCCTACGAGCAGTACTTC. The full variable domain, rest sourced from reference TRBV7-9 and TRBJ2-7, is DTGVSQNPRHKITKRGQNVTFRCDPISEHNRLYWYRQTLGQGPEFLTYFQNEAQLEKSRLLSDRFSAERPKGSFSTLEIQRTEQGDSAMYLCASSFSPGTGAYEQYFGPGTRLTVT.

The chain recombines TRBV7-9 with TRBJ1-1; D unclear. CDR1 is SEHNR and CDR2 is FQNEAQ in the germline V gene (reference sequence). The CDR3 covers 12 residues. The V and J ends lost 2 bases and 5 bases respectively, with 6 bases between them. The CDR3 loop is CASSLYATEAFF. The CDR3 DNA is TGTGCCAGCAGCTTATACGCGACTGAAGCTTTCTTT.